Shown below are 20 T cell receptor beta chains from a single sample sequenced in a study of spatial heterogeneity in lung cancer. Each CDR3 protein gets one entry after TCRdb re-called the 5' RACE reads with MiXCR. The sample includes more than 8,000 distinct CDR3 sequences, roughly 6% of them seen just once. The time point here: sample taken at primary tumor resection. The input material, whole RNA from tumor, nontumor lung or frozen PBMC, was sequenced unsorted. The source was PBMCs, collected at surgery. These receptors were taken from a male donor with early-stage non-small cell lung cancer.

This clonotype was observed a few times. The V call is TRBV10-3, the J call TRBJ2-7, with 8 bases identical to TRBD1. In germline, CDR1 is ENHRY, CDR2 SYGVKD. V trimming: 2 bases; J trimming: 2 bases; junction bases outside the gene matches: 8. The CDR3 has 16 residues. The CDR3 sequence: CAISEPNRGSTYEQYF. As DNA, the CDR3 is TGTGCCATCAGTGAGCCGAACAGGGGGAGCACCTACGAGCAGTACTTC.

This clonotype was seen a few times. The chain employs TRBV27 and TRBJ1-1; TRBD1 matches at 9 bases. Trimming at V came to 6 bases and at J to 7 bases, leaving 3 bases not matched to a gene. Germline V CDR1 and CDR2: MNHEY, SMNVEV (reference sequence). The CDR3 runs to 12 residues. For the CDR3, the DNA is TGTGCCAGCAGCCAGACAGGGGGTGAAGCTTTCTTT. It specifies CASSQTGGEAFF.

The rearrangement joins TRBV5-1 to TRBJ2-7; TRBD2 matches at 7 bases. The V gene's germline CDR1 is SGHRS and CDR2 YFSETQ. Trimming cost V 0 bases and J 2 bases; bases outside gene matches: 5. The CDR3 runs 15 residues. The CDR3 loop is CASSLDGGSAYEQYF. The CDR3 DNA reads as TGCGCCAGCAGCTTGGACGGGGGGTCGGCCTACGAGCAGTACTTC.

By share of the sample, this clonotype is medium-sized. The genes are TRBV29-1 and TRBJ1-5; no clear D gene. The CDR3 runs 14 residues. V was pared by 4 bases and J by 4 bases, with 14 bases between. CDR1 SQVTM and CDR2 ANQGSEA come from the germline V gene. CDR3 DNA sequence: TGCAGCGTTGGGTTACCCCGACGGAATCAGCCCCAGCATTTT. This sequence encodes CSVGLPRRNQPQHF.

This clonotype was seen many times. The chain employs TRBV7-2 and TRBJ1-1, with 10 bases lining up with TRBD1. There are 15 residues in the CDR3. V lost 2 bases and J lost 4; bases outside the gene matches: 4. Germline V gene sequence: CDR1 SGHTA, CDR2 FQGNSA. The CDR3 bases are TGTGCCAGCAGCTTACGACAGGGGGCGAGCACTGAAGCTTTCTTT. Its protein is CASSLRQGASTEAFF. Full variable domain (rest looked up from reference TRBV7-2 and TRBJ1-1): GAGVSQSPSNKVTEKGKDVELRCDPISGHTALYWYRQSLGQGLEFLIYFQGNSAPDKSGLPSDRFSAERTGGSVSTLTIQRTQQEDSAVYLCASSLRQGASTEAFFGQGTRLTVV.

The table lists this clonotype with many counts. DNA of the CDR3: TGTGCCAGCAGCCCCGGGACTACCGGGTTCAATGAGCAGTTCTTC. The encoded protein is CASSPGTTGFNEQFF. This chain joins TRBV7-2 and TRBJ2-1, with 7 bases lining up with TRBD2. J lost 6 bases, V lost 5 bases, and 10 bases had no gene match. The CDR3 runs to 15 residues. The germline CDR1 and CDR2 sequences are SGHTA and FQGNSA.

This clonotype was recorded at least ten times. The chain couples TRBV7-8 to TRBJ1-1, with D unresolved. This CDR3 region has 15 residues. CDR1 SGHVS and CDR2 FQNEAQ come from the germline V gene. The V end was cut by 5 bases, the J end by 5 bases, with 18 bases between. For the CDR3, the DNA is TGTGCCAGCAGCCCTAGAGGCGGCGAAGGGACTGAAGCTTTCTTT. Translated: CASSPRGGEGTEAFF.

This clonotype occurred many times. This sequence joins TRBV2 and TRBJ2-7, with TRBD2 as a possible D gene (6 bases). The germline CDR1 and CDR2 sequences are SNHLY and FYNNEI. The V gene lost 2 bases and the J gene lost 0 bases, with 11 bases spanning the gap. CDR3 length: 15 amino acids. DNA of the CDR3: TGTGCCAGCAGTGAAATGGGGGACTCCTCCTACGAGCAGTACTTC. Translated: CASSEMGDSSYEQYF.

In its sample, this clonotype was seen many times. The chain joins TRBV29-1 to TRBJ2-2, with 8 positions matching TRBD1. Per germline, CDR1 SQVTM and CDR2 ANQGSEA. The CDR3 has 13 amino acids. The J segment lost 7 bases and the V segment lost 3 bases, leaving 4 bases of the junction unmatched. CDR3 amino acids: CSVDRGPGGELFF. The CDR3 nucleotides are TGCAGCGTTGACAGGGGGCCCGGCGGGGAGCTGTTTTTT.

At least ten counts were recorded for this clonotype. This rearrangement joins TRBV4-1 to TRBJ2-7; 13 nucleotides match TRBD2. The germline CDR1 and CDR2 sequences are MGHRA and YSYEKL. After removal of 5 bases from V and 3 bases from J, the junction contained 7 bases not matched to a gene. The CDR3 is 16 residues long. The CDR3 region has the DNA TGCGCCAGCAGCAGGGGACTAGCGGGACGGAGCTACGAGCAGTACTTC. It encodes CASSRGLAGRSYEQYF.

The J gene is TRBJ2-3, the V gene TRBV2; the D gene could be TRBD1 or TRBD2 (5 bases each). V was shortened by 4 bases and J by 4 bases, with 9 bases between the two germline ends. Germline V gene lookup returns CDR1 SNHLY and CDR2 FYNNEI. The CDR3 has 13 residues. The CDR3 here is CASSAGTADTQYF. The DNA for the CDR3 is TGTGCCAGCAGTGCAGGGACCGCAGATACGCAGTATTTT.

This clonotype was counted at least ten times. The chain uses TRBV28 and TRBJ2-3, with TRBD2 matching over 11 bases. Trimming at V came to 8 bases and at J to 3 bases, leaving 4 bases not matched to a gene. The CDR3 extends over 14 amino acids. Germline loops: CDR1 MDHEN, CDR2 SYDVKM. CDR3 sequence reads: CASGIAGGTDTQYF. The CDR3 DNA sequence: TGTGCCAGCGGAATAGCGGGGGGGACAGATACGCAGTATTTT.

At least ten counts were recorded for this clonotype. J is TRBJ2-5 and V is TRBV29-1; D gene ambiguous. This CDR3 spans 12 amino acids. Trimming cost V 3 bases and J 10 bases, with 15 bases left between them. From germline, CDR1 is SQVTM and CDR2 ANQGSEA. The chain's CDR3 is CSVESEASIQYF. The CDR3 nucleotides read TGCAGCGTTGAGTCGGAAGCATCAATCCAGTACTTC.

This clonotype was seen more than once but under ten times. J is TRBJ2-1 and V is TRBV20-1, with TRBD2 matching 15 bases. CDR3 size: 18 residues. Germline trimming cut 0 bases from V and 0 bases from J; bases unmatched to any gene: 3. The germline CDR1 and CDR2 sequences are DFQATT and SNEGSKA (reference sequence). The CDR3 DNA sequence: TGCAGTGCTAGAGATGGGACTAGCGGGAGGTCCTCCTACAATGAGCAGTTCTTC. It specifies CSARDGTSGRSSYNEQFF.

This clonotype was detected only a few times. The rearrangement links TRBV7-2 to TRBJ2-7; 12 nucleotides line up with TRBD2. V shed 5 bases, J shed 7 bases, and the junction held 6 bases outside the gene matches. Germline-derived CDR1 and CDR2 are SGHTA and FQGNSA. The CDR3 loop spans 14 amino acids. The CDR3 DNA is TGTGCCAGCAGCCCCGGGACTAGCGGGTCTGAGCAGTACTTC. This gives the protein CASSPGTSGSEQYF.

This clonotype is judged medium-sized (0.01 to 0.1%). The gene calls are TRBV4-2 and TRBJ2-1; 7 nucleotides agree with TRBD2. This CDR3 spans 18 amino acids. V was pared by 0 bases and J by 6 bases, with 14 bases of the junction left unmatched. CDR1 is LGHNA, CDR2 YNFKEQ, per germline. The CDR3 DNA is TGTGCCAGCAGCCAAGAAGTAGGAGCGGGGCGGATGAGCAATGAGCAGTTCTTC. The encoded protein is CASSQEVGAGRMSNEQFF.

In this sample, this clonotype turned up many times. The chain has TRBV29-1 and TRBJ2-1; D could derive from TRBD1 or TRBD2 (5 bases each). V was cut by 6 bases and J by 11 bases, with 11 bases left in between. Germline loops: CDR1 SQVTM, CDR2 ANQGSEA. The CDR3 spans 10 residues. The CDR3 loop is CSVGEWQQFF. The DNA for the CDR3 is TGCAGCGTGGGGGAATGGCAGCAGTTCTTC.

This clonotype has a count of ten or more. The chain is built from TRBV6-4 and TRBJ2-3; 9 nucleotides align to TRBD1. The CDR3 is 15 amino acids. Trimming removed 2 bases from V and 4 bases from J; junction bases left unmatched: 4. From germline, CDR1 is MRHNA and CDR2 SNTAGT. The CDR3 sequence: CASSDRGQGPDTQYF. The DNA of the CDR3 is TGTGCCAGCAGTGACCGGGGACAGGGACCAGATACGCAGTATTTT.

This clonotype has at least ten counts. The chain combines TRBV4-1 with TRBJ2-3; D might be TRBD1 (6 bases). Between the trimmed V and J ends, which lost 1 base and 1 base, there was a span of 12 bases. In germline, CDR1 is MGHRA, CDR2 YSYEKL. This CDR3 has 16 residues. This CDR3 reads CASSQAGQSRTDTQYF. The CDR3 DNA is TGCGCCAGCAGCCAAGCCGGACAGAGCCGCACAGATACGCAGTATTTT.

The chain links TRBV20-1 to TRBJ2-3; weak D call: TRBD2 (5 bases). The germline CDR1 and CDR2 sequences are DFQATT and SNEGSKA (reference sequence). The CDR3 has 15 amino acids. The V gene lost 6 bases and the J gene lost 4 bases, with 20 bases spanning the gap. The CDR3 coding sequence is TGCAGTGCCCTGATTAGCTCCGGGGAATCAGATACGCAGTATTTT. This codes for CSALISSGESDTQYF.